This TCR beta chain was observed in a study of T cells after yellow fever vaccination. Points from the study as a whole: In post-booster samples, most primary-vaccination clones reappeared (just under 97% CD4, 88% CD8).

The V and J ends lost 6 bases and 3 bases respectively, with 9 bases between them. CDR1 is KGHSH, CDR2 LQKENI, per germline. The CDR3 is made up of 13 amino acids. Of note for this clonotype: Its antigen is still unknown.

UMIs were added to TCR cDNA along with a universal primer site when it was made by 5'RACE template switching. TCRdb reprocessed the 5' RACE reads via MiXCR and lists one record per CDR3 protein. The sample consists of 310,000 or so distinct CDR3 sequences, around 7% of them appearing once. J is TRBJ2-4 and V is TRBV18; perhaps D is TRBD1 or TRBD2 (5 bases each). This sample comprised PBMCs, obtained around 45 days after the first yellow fever vaccination. This receptor was obtained from a man aged 18 to 30 who received the YFV17D yellow fever vaccine. As DNA, the CDR3 is TGTGCCAGCTCTTTGGGGGACAAAAACATTCAGTACTTC. Protein: CASSLGDKNIQYF.